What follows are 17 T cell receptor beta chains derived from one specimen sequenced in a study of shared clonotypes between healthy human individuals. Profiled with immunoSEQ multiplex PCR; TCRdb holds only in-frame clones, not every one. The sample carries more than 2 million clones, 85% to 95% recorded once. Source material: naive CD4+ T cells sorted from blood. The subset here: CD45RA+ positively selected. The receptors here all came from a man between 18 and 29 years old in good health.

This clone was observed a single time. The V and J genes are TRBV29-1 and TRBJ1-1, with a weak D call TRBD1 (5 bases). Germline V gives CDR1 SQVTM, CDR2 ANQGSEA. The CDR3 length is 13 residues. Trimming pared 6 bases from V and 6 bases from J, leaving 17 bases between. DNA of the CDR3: TGCAGCGTGGGGGGGACCCGGAAGGCTGAAGCTTTCTTT. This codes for CSVGGTRKAEAFF.

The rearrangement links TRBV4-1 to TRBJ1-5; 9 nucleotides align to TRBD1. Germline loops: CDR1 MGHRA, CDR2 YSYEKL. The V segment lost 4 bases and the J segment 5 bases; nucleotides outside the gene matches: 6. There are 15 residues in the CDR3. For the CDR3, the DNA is TGCGCCAGCAGCCGGACAGGGGATCTATATCAGCCCCAGCATTTT. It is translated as CASSRTGDLYQPQHF.

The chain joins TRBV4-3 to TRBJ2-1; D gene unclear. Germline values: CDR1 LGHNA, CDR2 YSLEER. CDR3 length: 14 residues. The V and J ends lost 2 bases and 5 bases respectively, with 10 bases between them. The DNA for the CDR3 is TGCGCCAGCAGCCAACTTGACCTCAACAATGAGCAGTTCTTC. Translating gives CASSQLDLNNEQFF.

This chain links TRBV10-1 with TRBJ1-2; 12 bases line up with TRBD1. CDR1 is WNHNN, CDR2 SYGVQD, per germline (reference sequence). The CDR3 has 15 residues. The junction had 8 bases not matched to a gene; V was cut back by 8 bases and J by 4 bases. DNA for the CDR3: TGCGCCAGCGGGGGACAGGGGGCGCGGGGCTATGGCTACACCTTC. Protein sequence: CASGGQGARGYGYTF.

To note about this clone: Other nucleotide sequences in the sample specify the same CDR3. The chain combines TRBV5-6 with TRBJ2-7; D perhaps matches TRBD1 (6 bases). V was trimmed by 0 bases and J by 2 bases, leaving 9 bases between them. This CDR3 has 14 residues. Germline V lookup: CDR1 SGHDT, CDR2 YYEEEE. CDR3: CASSLDRVTYEQYF. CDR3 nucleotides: TGTGCCAGCAGCTTGGACAGGGTAACCTACGAGCAGTACTTC.

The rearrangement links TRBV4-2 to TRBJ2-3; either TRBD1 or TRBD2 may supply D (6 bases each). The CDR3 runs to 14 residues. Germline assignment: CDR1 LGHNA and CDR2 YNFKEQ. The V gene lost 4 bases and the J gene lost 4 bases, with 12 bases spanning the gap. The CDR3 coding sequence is TGTGCCAGCAGCCCCCGGGGGCTCCCAGATACGCAGTATTTT. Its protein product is CASSPRGLPDTQYF.

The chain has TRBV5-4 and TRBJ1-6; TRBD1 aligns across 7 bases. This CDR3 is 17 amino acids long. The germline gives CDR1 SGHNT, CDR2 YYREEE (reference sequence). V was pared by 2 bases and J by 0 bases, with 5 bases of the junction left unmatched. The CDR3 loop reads CASSFTGVSSYNSPLHF. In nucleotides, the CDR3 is TGTGCCAGCAGCTTTACAGGGGTGAGCTCCTATAATTCACCCCTCCACTTT.

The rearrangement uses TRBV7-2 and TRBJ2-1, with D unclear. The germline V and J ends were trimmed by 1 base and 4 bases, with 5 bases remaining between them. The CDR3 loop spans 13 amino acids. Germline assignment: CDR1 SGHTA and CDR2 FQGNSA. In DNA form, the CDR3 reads TGTGCCAGCAGCTTAGTTCGGTACAATGAGCAGTTCTTC. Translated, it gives CASSLVRYNEQFF.

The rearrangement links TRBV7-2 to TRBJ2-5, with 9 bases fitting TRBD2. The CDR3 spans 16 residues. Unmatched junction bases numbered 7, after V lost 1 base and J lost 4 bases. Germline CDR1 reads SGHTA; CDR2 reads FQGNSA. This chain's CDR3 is CASSLGWAGGGETQYF. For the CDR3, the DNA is TGTGCCAGCAGCTTAGGTTGGGCGGGAGGGGGAGAGACCCAGTACTTC.

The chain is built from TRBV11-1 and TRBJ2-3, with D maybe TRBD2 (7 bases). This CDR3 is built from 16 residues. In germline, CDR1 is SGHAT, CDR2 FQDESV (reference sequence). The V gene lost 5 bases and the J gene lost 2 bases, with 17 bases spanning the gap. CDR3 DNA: TGTGCCAGCAGCCCCGGTGGGGGGGGCTTCACAGATACGCAGTATTTT. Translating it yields CASSPGGGGFTDTQYF. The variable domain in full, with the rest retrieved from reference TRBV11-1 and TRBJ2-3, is EAEVAQSPRYKITEKSQAVAFWCDPISGHATLYWYRQILGQGPELLVQFQDESVVDDSQLPKDRFSAERLKGVDSTLKIQPAELGDSAMYLCASSPGGGGFTDTQYFGPGTRLTVL.

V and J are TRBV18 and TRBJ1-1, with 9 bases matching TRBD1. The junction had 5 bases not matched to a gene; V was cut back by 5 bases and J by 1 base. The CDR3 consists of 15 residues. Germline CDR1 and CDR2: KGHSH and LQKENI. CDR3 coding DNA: TGTGCCAGCTCAGTACAGGGGGCGCAGAACACTGAAGCTTTCTTT. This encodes CASSVQGAQNTEAFF. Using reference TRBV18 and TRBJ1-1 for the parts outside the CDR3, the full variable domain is NAGVMQNPRHLVRRRGQEARLRCSPMKGHSHVYWYRQLPEEGLKFMVYLQKENIIDESGMPKERFSAEFPKEGPSILRIQQVVRGDSAAYFCASSVQGAQNTEAFFGQGTRLTVV.

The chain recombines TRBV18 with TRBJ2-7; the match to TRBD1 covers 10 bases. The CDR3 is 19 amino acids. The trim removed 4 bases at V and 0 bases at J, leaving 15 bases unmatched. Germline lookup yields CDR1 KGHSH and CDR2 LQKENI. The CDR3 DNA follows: TGTGCCAGCTCACGCGGACAGGGGGGAATAATTCGCGGCTCCTACGAGCAGTACTTC. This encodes CASSRGQGGIIRGSYEQYF.

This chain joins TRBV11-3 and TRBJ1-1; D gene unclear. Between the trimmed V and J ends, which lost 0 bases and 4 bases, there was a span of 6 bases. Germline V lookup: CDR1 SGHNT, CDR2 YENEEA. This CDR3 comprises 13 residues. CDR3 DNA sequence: TGTGCCAGCAGCTTAGAGGGTAGCACTGAAGCTTTCTTT. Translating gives CASSLEGSTEAFF.

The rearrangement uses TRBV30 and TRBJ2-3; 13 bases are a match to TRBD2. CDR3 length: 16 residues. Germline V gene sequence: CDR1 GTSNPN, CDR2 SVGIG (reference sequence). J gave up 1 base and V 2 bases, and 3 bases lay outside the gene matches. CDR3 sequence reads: CAWSLGTSGGTDTQYF. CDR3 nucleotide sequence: TGTGCCTGGAGTCTCGGGACTAGCGGGGGCACAGATACGCAGTATTTT.

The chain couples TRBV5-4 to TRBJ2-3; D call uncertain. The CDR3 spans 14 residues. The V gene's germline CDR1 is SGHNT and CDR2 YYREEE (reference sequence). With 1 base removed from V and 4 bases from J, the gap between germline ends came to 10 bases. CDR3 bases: TGTGCCAGCAGCTTGCCAACCAGCCCAGATACGCAGTATTTT. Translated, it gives CASSLPTSPDTQYF. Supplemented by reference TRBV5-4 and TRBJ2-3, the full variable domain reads ETGVTQSPTHLIKTRGQQVTLRCSSQSGHNTVSWYQQALGQGPQFIFQYYREEENGRGNFPPRFSGLQFPNYSSELNVNALELDDSALYLCASSLPTSPDTQYFGPGTRLTVL.

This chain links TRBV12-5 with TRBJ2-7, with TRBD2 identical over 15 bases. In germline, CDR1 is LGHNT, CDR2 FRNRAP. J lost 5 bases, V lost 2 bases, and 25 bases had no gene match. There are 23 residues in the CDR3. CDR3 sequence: CASGLNLAKTDRGTSGRTNEQYF. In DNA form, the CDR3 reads TGTGCTAGTGGTTTGAATTTGGCAAAGACGGACAGAGGGACTAGCGGGAGGACTAACGAGCAGTACTTC.

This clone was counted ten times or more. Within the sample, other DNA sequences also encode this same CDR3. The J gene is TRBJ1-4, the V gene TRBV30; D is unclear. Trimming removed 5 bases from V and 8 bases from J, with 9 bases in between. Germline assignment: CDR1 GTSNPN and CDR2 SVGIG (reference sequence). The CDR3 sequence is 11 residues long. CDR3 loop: CAWGRGEKLFF. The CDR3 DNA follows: TGTGCCTGGGGGAGAGGGGAAAAACTGTTTTTT. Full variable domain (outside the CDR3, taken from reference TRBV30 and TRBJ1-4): SQTIHQWPATLVQPVGSPLSLECTVEGTSNPNLYWYRQAAGRGLQLLFYSVGIGQISSEVPQNLSASRPQDRQFILSSKKLLLSDSGFYLCAWGRGEKLFFGSGTQLSVL.